A selection of T cell receptor beta chains follows, all from one sample in a study of blood T cell repertoires in COVID-19. Libraries were prepared by immunoSEQ multiplex PCR; TCRdb keeps only in-frame clonotypes and omits some of them. The repertoire consists of hundreds of thousands of clones, with around 86% occurring once and the leading ten covering 1.5% to 2%. The sample taken for sequencing was PBMCs or T cells enriched from blood (not recorded which). The receptors were sampled from a woman between 50 and 59 years old who had recovered from COVID-19. The conserved cysteine and the conserved F or W are not part of the CDR3 here. D genes are given only for firm matches. Clone size is given for some rows only: seen once, a few or many times, or a class if the clone is expanded.

CDR3aa: ASSSRVGGTSGNTIY
abundance: NA
d_gene: NA
v_gene: TRBV11-2

CDR3aa: TSSQARSGRATDTQY
abundance: NA
d_gene: NA
v_gene: TRBV1

CDR3aa: ASSRLAPQGMDTQY
abundance: NA
d_gene: NA
v_gene: TRBV19

CDR3aa: ASSSTSTGSYEQY
abundance: NA
d_gene: NA
v_gene: TRBV7-8

CDR3aa: SAAGDTEAF
abundance: NA
d_gene: NA
v_gene: TRBV20-1

CDR3aa: ASSPSRAGGPKTQY
abundance: NA
d_gene: TRBD2
v_gene: TRBV7-6

CDR3aa: ASSSRGLAGGDRPYEQY
abundance: NA
d_gene: TRBD2
v_gene: TRBV7-3

CDR3aa: ASSLVGGYSNQPQH
abundance: NA
d_gene: NA
v_gene: TRBV7-2

CDR3aa: AWSFGQGAQAF
abundance: NA
d_gene: TRBD1
v_gene: TRBV30

CDR3aa: ASQTGVSGYT
abundance: NA
d_gene: TRBD1
v_gene: TRBV28

CDR3aa: ASSRHPNRAGGNYEQF
abundance: NA
d_gene: TRBD2
v_gene: TRBV6-6

CDR3aa: SVERPSTDTQY
abundance: NA
d_gene: NA
v_gene: TRBV29-1

CDR3aa: ASSLSGRGSDTQY
abundance: once
d_gene: TRBD2
v_gene: TRBV7-6

CDR3aa: ASSPGQLNYNSPLH
abundance: once
d_gene: TRBD1
v_gene: TRBV5-4

CDR3aa: ASTMGPRGELF
abundance: NA
d_gene: NA
v_gene: TRBV2

CDR3aa: ASSPRQGPYEQY
abundance: NA
d_gene: TRBD1
v_gene: TRBV19

CDR3aa: AWKMWDQLGNEQF
abundance: NA
d_gene: NA
v_gene: TRBV30

CDR3aa: ASSLEDTGELF
abundance: once
d_gene: NA
v_gene: TRBV27

CDR3aa: AWSAKRGGNTGELF
abundance: once
d_gene: TRBD2
v_gene: TRBV30

CDR3aa: ASSQDRNEQY
abundance: few
d_gene: NA
v_gene: TRBV18

CDR3aa: ASSLRRRESSTDTQY
abundance: NA
d_gene: TRBD2
v_gene: TRBV7-9

CDR3aa: ASSLDPRTTEAF
abundance: NA
d_gene: NA
v_gene: TRBV11-2

CDR3aa: ASGLVDFLREREDNEQF
abundance: NA
d_gene: NA
v_gene: TRBV12-5

CDR3aa: ASSQDAGGTEAF
abundance: few
d_gene: NA
v_gene: TRBV18

CDR3aa: AWEDSLNTEAF
abundance: once
d_gene: NA
v_gene: TRBV30

CDR3aa: AWRETGGSPQH
abundance: NA
d_gene: TRBD1
v_gene: TRBV30